This T cell receptor (beta chain) emerged from a study of cytomegalovirus exposure and HLA in healthy donors. Study at large: Approximately 180 million T cells yielded 90 million to 130 million unique TCR beta sequences, as an earlier analysis found. The study, taken as a whole, reports: Specificity of a few CMV-associated chains for CMV antigens was verified in vitro. Immune exposure was documented only through CMV serostatus.

To note about this clone: Its antigen is still unknown.

Vbeta (60) and Jbeta (13) primers were used in the PCR. As processed by the authors: Later reanalysis found about 78 million unique TCR beta chains, 9 million to 12 million of them shared. Sequencing was performed with immunoSEQ multiplex PCR; in TCRdb, only in-frame clones are kept and a portion is missing. D and trimming come from the DNA, and the V and J calls and clone size come from that table. Of over 150,000 clones listed, approximately 74% are singletons. Germline values: CDR1 SGHRS, CDR2 YFSETQ. V gave up 0 bases and J gave up 4 bases, with 11 bases separating them. CDR3 length: 15 residues. The chain recombines TRBV5-1 with TRBJ2-1; tentatively, D is TRBD1 (5 bases). This clonotype originated in a young man in good health and CMV-seronegative. Material for sequencing was PBMCs. The CDR3 coding sequence is TGCGCCAGCAGCTTGGGTGACAGACAATACAATGAGCAGTTCTTC. Its translation: CASSLGDRQYNEQFF.